One sample yielded the 15 T cell receptor beta chains listed below, sequenced in a study of technical replicates of blood from a few donors. Repertoires were generated with immunoSEQ multiplex PCR, while TCRdb's copy carries only in-frame clones and drops some. Of under 80,000 clones in the sample, roughly 97% were seen once. Material for sequencing was T cells isolated from PBMCs. All receptors derive from a human donor in good health.

CDR3: CASLDSLNTEAFF. In DNA, the CDR3 is TGTGCCAGCTTGGACAGTCTGAACACTGAAGCTTTCTTT. The V and J genes are TRBV18 and TRBJ1-1; D perhaps matches TRBD1 (6 bases). CDR1 and CDR2 from the germline V gene are KGHSH and LQKENI. CDR3 length: 13 residues. The V end was cut by 7 bases, the J end by 0 bases, with 9 bases between.

J is TRBJ2-5 and V is TRBV13, with 12 bases identical to TRBD2. The CDR3 spans 14 residues. The germline V gene has CDR1 PRHDT and CDR2 FYEKMQ (reference sequence). With 5 bases clipped from V and 2 bases from J, the junction kept 0 bases outside the gene matches. The CDR3 spells CASSLAGGQETQYF. The CDR3 nucleotides read TGTGCCAGCAGCCTAGCGGGGGGGCAAGAGACCCAGTACTTC.

The rearrangement uses TRBV19 and TRBJ1-5, with 7 bases identical to TRBD1. V was clipped by 6 bases and J by 4 bases; unmatched bases: 3. The CDR3 length is 13 residues. CDR1 is LNHDA and CDR2 is SQIVND in the germline V gene (reference sequence). The CDR3: CASSGRGNQPQHF. CDR3 DNA: TGTGCCAGTAGCGGCAGGGGGAATCAGCCCCAGCATTTT.

The chain combines TRBV30 with TRBJ2-7; possible D gene TRBD2, 6 bases. Germline values: CDR1 GTSNPN, CDR2 SVGIG (reference sequence). This CDR3 is 10 amino acids long. Trimming pared 5 bases from V and 6 bases from J, leaving 8 bases between. In DNA, the CDR3 is TGTGCCTGGGGGGGGTTCGAGCAGTACTTC. Protein: CAWGGFEQYF.

In the case of this clone: Sequence at one end of the junction differs from germline and may be a read error. CDR3 nucleotides: TGTGCCAGCAGCGCGACAGGGGCCCTTAAGTTTTTC. Amino acid sequence: CASSATGALKFF. V is TRBV9 and J is TRBJ2-7, with 8 bases identical to TRBD1. Looked up from germline, CDR1 is SGDLS and CDR2 is YYNGEE. There are 12 residues in the CDR3. The full variable domain, rest sourced from reference TRBV9 and TRBJ2-7, is DSGVTQTPKHLITATGQRVTLRCSPRSGDLSVYWYQQSLDQGLQFLIQYYNGEERAKGNILERFSAQQFPDLHSELNLSSLELGDSALYFCASSATGALKFFGPGTRLTVT.

The chain combines TRBV2 with TRBJ2-7; 8 bases map to TRBD2. With V trimmed by 6 bases and J by 5 bases, 12 bases remained unmatched. The V gene's germline CDR1 is SNHLY and CDR2 FYNNEI. The CDR3 has 15 residues. The CDR3 region has the DNA TGTGCCAGCAGGAAATCAATTAGCGGGACCGACGAGCAGTACTTC. It codes for CASRKSISGTDEQYF.

V gene TRBV30 combines with J gene TRBJ2-1; 15 bases map to TRBD2. V shed 5 bases, J shed 3 bases, and the junction held 5 bases outside the gene matches. CDR1 is GTSNPN and CDR2 is SVGIG in the germline V gene (reference sequence). The CDR3 covers 16 residues. DNA for the CDR3: TGTGCCTGGGGGACTAGCGGGGGGACGATCTACAATGAGCAGTTCTTC. It yields the protein CAWGTSGGTIYNEQFF.

The count of this clone is one. This chain uses TRBV5-1 with TRBJ2-2; 8 bases are shared with TRBD1. The CDR3 has 15 amino acids. Trimming cost V 5 bases and J 5 bases; bases outside gene matches: 8. Germline V gives CDR1 SGHRS, CDR2 YFSETQ. The CDR3 is CASSWAQGATGELFF. The CDR3 bases are TGCGCCAGCAGTTGGGCGCAGGGGGCGACCGGGGAGCTGTTTTTT.

V is TRBV6-1 and J is TRBJ2-2; no reliable D call. The CDR3 totals 12 residues. Germline loops: CDR1 MNHNS, CDR2 SASEGT. With 7 bases removed from V and 6 bases from J, the gap between germline ends came to 9 bases. The CDR3 coding sequence is TGTGCCAGCACCCCCGAGGCCGGGGAGCTGTTTTTT. As protein: CASTPEAGELFF.

The V gene is TRBV7-9, the J gene TRBJ1-3; 7 nucleotides line up with TRBD1. Germline lookup yields CDR1 SEHNR and CDR2 FQNEAQ (reference sequence). The CDR3 has 16 amino acids. Losses at the gene ends were 5 bases for V and 2 bases for J; bases not matched to a gene: 9. The CDR3 loop reads CASSPRQGSAGNTIYF. The CDR3 bases are TGTGCCAGCAGCCCACGACAGGGTTCAGCTGGAAACACCATATATTTT.

The chain has TRBV11-3 and TRBJ1-1; 8 bases map to TRBD1. Germline trimming cut 8 bases from V and 1 base from J; bases unmatched to any gene: 12. Germline CDR1 is SGHNT and CDR2 is YENEEA. This CDR3 comprises 16 residues. CDR3 sequence: CASQRWTGSENTEAFF. The CDR3 bases are TGTGCCAGCCAACGATGGACAGGGTCCGAGAACACTGAAGCTTTCTTT.

This rearrangement joins TRBV7-9 to TRBJ2-1; TRBD2 might be the D (6 bases). V was trimmed by 1 base and J by 2 bases, leaving 15 bases between them. The CDR3 has 17 residues. Germline V lookup: CDR1 SEHNR, CDR2 FQNEAQ (reference sequence). CDR3 nucleotide sequence: TGTGCCAGCAGCTTAGTCGGCGGAGGGCCCACCTACAATGAGCAGTTCTTC. Protein: CASSLVGGGPTYNEQFF.

The chain links TRBV2 to TRBJ2-3, with TRBD2 as a possible D gene (6 bases). Trimming took off 6 bases at V and 2 bases at J, with 15 bases between the two ends. This CDR3 comprises 15 residues. Germline V gene lookup returns CDR1 SNHLY and CDR2 FYNNEI. CDR3 bases: TGTGCCAGCAGAACTAGCAACCACGACACAGATACGCAGTATTTT. Its translation: CASRTSNHDTDTQYF.

V usage is TRBV20-1 and J usage is TRBJ2-5; D not certain. The CDR3 sequence is 10 residues long. In germline, CDR1 is DFQATT, CDR2 SNEGSKA (reference sequence). Trimming took off 6 bases at V and 3 bases at J, with 5 bases between the two ends. The CDR3 loop reads CSALEETQYF. CDR3 nucleotides: TGCAGTGCCCTCGAAGAGACCCAGTACTTC.

This clone appeared a single time. The CDR3 reads CASMDSRGRNSPLHF. The DNA for the CDR3 is TGTGCCAGCATGGACAGCAGGGGGCGTAATTCACCCCTCCACTTT. The genes are TRBV2 and TRBJ1-6; 8 bases are shared with TRBD1. J lost 6 bases, V lost 7 bases, and 8 bases had no gene match. From germline, CDR1 is SNHLY and CDR2 FYNNEI. CDR3 length: 15 amino acids. The variable domain in full, completed from reference TRBV2 and TRBJ1-6, reads EPEVTQTPSHQVTQMGQEVILRCVPISNHLYFYWYRQILGQKVEFLVSFYNNEISEKSEIFDDQFSVERPDGSNFTLKIRSTKLEDSAMYFCASMDSRGRNSPLHFGNGTRLTVT.